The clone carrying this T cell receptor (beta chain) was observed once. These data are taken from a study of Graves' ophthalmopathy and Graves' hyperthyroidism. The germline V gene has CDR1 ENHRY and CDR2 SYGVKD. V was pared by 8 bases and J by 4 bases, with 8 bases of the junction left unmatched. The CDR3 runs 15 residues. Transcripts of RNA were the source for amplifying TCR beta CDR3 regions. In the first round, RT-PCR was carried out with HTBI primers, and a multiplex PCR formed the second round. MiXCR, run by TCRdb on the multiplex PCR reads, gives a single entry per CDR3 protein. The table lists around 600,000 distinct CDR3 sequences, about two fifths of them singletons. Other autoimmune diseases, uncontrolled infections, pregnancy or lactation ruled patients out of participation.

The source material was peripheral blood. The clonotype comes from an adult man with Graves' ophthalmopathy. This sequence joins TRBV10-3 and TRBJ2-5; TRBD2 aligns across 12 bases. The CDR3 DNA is TGTGCCATCTCCGGACTAGCGGGAACTCTAGAGACCCAGTACTTC. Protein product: CAISGLAGTLETQYF.